This is a list of T cell receptor beta chains from one sample in a study of T-cell memory formation after mild COVID-19. Each CDR3 protein is one row after TCRdb ran MiXCR on the 5' RACE reads. The table shows fewer than 700,000 distinct CDR3 sequences, with about 20% occurring only once. Sequencing input: PBMCs or a T cell subset sorted from them (not recorded which). The receptors shown here come from an adult woman who had mild COVID-19 (a few samples of this study predate the infection). Cell type and time point are not known. The CDR3 runs from the conserved cysteine through the conserved F or W. D genes are given only for firm matches. Size is stated for part of the rows, as once, few or many counts, or as a class when the clone is expanded.

clone size,J gene,V gene,D gene,CDR3 DNA,CDR3 protein
few,TRBJ1-1,TRBV4-1,-,TGCGCCACCACGGGGTGGGGCCACACTGAAGCTTTCTTT,CATTGWGHTEAFF
-,TRBJ2-1,TRBV5-1,-,TGCGCCAGCAGCCTTAGCGCCTCCTACAATGAGCAGTTCTTC,CASSLSASYNEQFF
-,TRBJ1-4,TRBV19,-,TGTGCCAGTAGTATCTATGGGAAGCGTGAAAAACTGTTTTTT,CASSIYGKREKLFF
few,TRBJ1-6,TRBV7-9,-,TGTGCCAGCAGCTTAGGCTCCGAAAATAATTCACCCCTCCACTTT,CASSLGSENNSPLHF
-,TRBJ2-1,TRBV2,-,TGTGCCATCCCGGACGTCTACAATGAGCAGTTCTTC,CAIPDVYNEQFF
few,TRBJ2-4,TRBV5-4,TRBD2,TGTGCCAGCAGCTTGACGGGACTAGCGGATTCAAAAAACATTCAGTACTTC,CASSLTGLADSKNIQYF
few,TRBJ2-1,TRBV5-1,-,TGCGCCAGCAGAAATGGCCAAGGCTCCTACAATGAGCAGTTCTTC,CASRNGQGSYNEQFF
few,TRBJ2-5,TRBV7-9,-,TGTGCCAGCCGGGACGTAAACCAAGAGACCCAGTACTTC,CASRDVNQETQYF
few,TRBJ2-3,TRBV4-1,-,TGCGCCAGCAGCCTTACAGCGCTAGCAGATACGCAGTATTTT,CASSLTALADTQYF
-,TRBJ2-2,TRBV9,-,TGTGCCAGCAGCGTAGCTCAGGGCCCGCCGAACACCGGGGAGCTGTTTTTT,CASSVAQGPPNTGELFF
-,TRBJ2-2,TRBV6-5,-,TGTGCCAGCAGTTACTCGCAACTCAGGGGCACCGGGGAGCTGTTTTTT,CASSYSQLRGTGELFF
-,TRBJ2-7,TRBV29-1,-,TGCAGCGTCGGGACATTCTCCGAGCAGTACTTC,CSVGTFSEQYF
-,TRBJ2-6,TRBV6-2/TRBV6-3,-,TGTGCCAGCAGGCAACCCTCTGGGGCCAACGTCCTGACTTTC,CASRQPSGANVLTF
-,TRBJ1-2,TRBV5-1,-,TGCGCCAGCAGCTTGGAGGCAGGGGCTAACTATGGCTACACCTTC,CASSLEAGANYGYTF
-,TRBJ2-5,TRBV27,TRBD1,TGTGCCAGCAGTTTATGGACAGGGGGCCCTCAAGAGACCCAGTACTTC,CASSLWTGGPQETQYF
-,TRBJ2-7,TRBV5-1,-,TGCGCCAGCAGCTTAAGTACAGGGTTAGGCGAGCAGTACTTC,CASSLSTGLGEQYF
many,TRBJ2-7,TRBV11-2,TRBD2,TGTGCCAGCAGCTCCCCGATTGAGCGGGAGAACGAGCAGTACTTC,CASSSPIERENEQYF
-,TRBJ2-1,TRBV10-3,TRBD2,TGTGCCATCAGTGCGAGTAGCGGGAGTCTCGATGAGCAGTTCTTC,CAISASSGSLDEQFF
-,TRBJ1-1,TRBV7-9,-,TGTGCCAGCAGCCCCCGAGCCGGACAAAGGGTGATGAACACTGAAGCTTTCTTT,CASSPRAGQRVMNTEAFF
-,TRBJ1-6,TRBV7-9,-,TGTGCCAGCAGCTTGGAGGCTAGGAATTCACCCCTCCACTTT,CASSLEARNSPLHF
-,TRBJ2-7,TRBV12-3/TRBV12-4,-,TGTGCCAGCAGTTTAGGGGAAAAGCAGTACTTC,CASSLGEKQYF
-,TRBJ2-3,TRBV6-6,-,TGTGCCAGCAGTTACTCGGCCGCGAGGGCCACAGATACGCAGTATTTT,CASSYSAARATDTQYF
few,TRBJ1-3,TRBV4-3,-,TGCGCCAGCAGCCAAGAAAGGGCGTCAGCGTTAAGCACCATATATTTT,CASSQERASALSTIYF
few,TRBJ2-1,TRBV5-1,-,TGCGCCAGCAGCTATACAGGGGAAATGGGGGGGTATGAGCAGTTCTTC,CASSYTGEMGGYEQFF
-,TRBJ1-2,TRBV30,-,TGTGCCTGGAGTTCGGGGAACTATGGCTACACCTTC,CAWSSGNYGYTF
-,TRBJ2-5,TRBV7-6,-,TGTGCCAGCAGCTTAGGACAGCAAAAGGCCCAGTACTTC,CASSLGQQKAQYF
-,TRBJ1-6,TRBV3-1,-,TGTGCCAGCAGCCAAGGGGGGGCCTATAATTCACCCCTCCACTTT,CASSQGGAYNSPLHF
-,TRBJ2-1,TRBV11-2,-,TGTGCCAGCAGCCGAGGGAGACGGGTTTCCTCGGATGAGCAGTTCTTC,CASSRGRRVSSDEQFF
few,TRBJ1-1,TRBV7-3,TRBD1,TGTGCCAGCAGCCCAGGGTTTGGGACAGGGTCTGAAGCTTTCTTT,CASSPGFGTGSEAFF
-,TRBJ2-1,TRBV7-2,-,TGTGCCAGCAGAATATCAACCTGGAGCTCCTACAATGAGCAGTTCTTC,CASRISTWSSYNEQFF
-,TRBJ1-2,TRBV20-1,TRBD1,TGCAGTGCTAGAGCCGGGACAGGGACTGGCTACACCTTC,CSARAGTGTGYTF
-,TRBJ2-5,TRBV7-9,TRBD2,TGTGCCAGCAGCTTTGCGGTTGGCGGGAGATGGGAGACCCAGTACTTC,CASSFAVGGRWETQYF
-,TRBJ2-1,TRBV7-9,TRBD2,TGTGCCAGCAGCACCGGACTAGCGTTCAACAATGAGCAGTTCTTC,CASSTGLAFNNEQFF
few,TRBJ1-2,TRBV29-1,-,TGCAGCGTCCCAGATGCAGGGTTTGCTAACTATGGCTACACCTTC,CSVPDAGFANYGYTF
once,TRBJ2-3,TRBV7-9,-,TGTGCCAGCAGTTTGGGCGGACTCCCCGGGAATACGCAGTATTTT,CASSLGGLPGNTQYF
many,TRBJ2-2,TRBV7-2,TRBD1,TGTGCCAGCACCATCGAGGGGGCGCTCACCGGGGAGCTGTTTTTT,CASTIEGALTGELFF
few,TRBJ2-7,TRBV12-3/TRBV12-4,-,TGTGCCAGCAGTCCAGACTTAAGGGGAGTAGGGCAGTACTTC,CASSPDLRGVGQYF
-,TRBJ2-1,TRBV21-1,-,TGTGCCAGCAGCAAAGAGTCGGGACAGAACTACAATGAGCAGTTCTTC,CASSKESGQNYNEQFF
-,TRBJ1-6,TRBV4-2,-,TGTGCCAGCAGCCACGGGGGGGAACCCGGGAATTCACCCCTCCACTTT,CASSHGGEPGNSPLHF
-,TRBJ1-2,TRBV20-1,-,TGCAGTGCTAGTGACCCCCAGGGAGTAGGGGATGGCTACACCTTC,CSASDPQGVGDGYTF
-,TRBJ1-5,TRBV10-3,-,TGTGCCATCAGTGAATCGACAGTCCCTAGCAATCAGCCCCAGCATTTT,CAISESTVPSNQPQHF
few,TRBJ1-4,TRBV7-9,TRBD1,TGTGCCAGCACCCTCGAGGGGGGACAGGGGACTGAAAAACTGTTTTTT,CASTLEGGQGTEKLFF
few,TRBJ1-2,TRBV24-1,TRBD1,TGTGCCACCAGTGACCCCGAAGCGGGACAGGCTGGCTACACCTTC,CATSDPEAGQAGYTF
-,TRBJ2-7,TRBV4-1,-,TGCGCCAGCAGCCAACCCCGTCGGGGGGCGCTTAACGAGCAGTACTTC,CASSQPRRGALNEQYF
-,TRBJ2-5,TRBV5-1,-,TGCGCCAGCACCTCCGAGCGGGCTAAAAGGTTCGGGACCCAGTACTTC,CASTSERAKRFGTQYF
-,TRBJ2-7,TRBV4-2,-,TGTGCCAGCAGCCAGGAGGTTTCCTCCTACGAGCAGTACTTC,CASSQEVSSYEQYF
few,TRBJ2-5,TRBV6-4,TRBD2,TGTGCCAGCAGTGAGGGACTAGCGGGTCAAGAGACCCAGTACTTC,CASSEGLAGQETQYF
few,TRBJ1-5,TRBV9,-,TGTGCCAGCAGCGAGTCCGATAGCAATCAGCCCCAGCATTTT,CASSESDSNQPQHF
-,TRBJ2-1,TRBV11-2,-,TGTGCCAGCAGCTTGGGGTGGGGCTCCTACAATGAGCAGTTCTTC,CASSLGWGSYNEQFF
few,TRBJ2-5,TRBV2,-,TGTGCCAGCGGACGGGTTCGTGTCAGGGAGGAGACCCAGTACTTC,CASGRVRVREETQYF
few,TRBJ2-7,TRBV10-3,TRBD2,TGTGCCATCAACGGCGCGGGAGCGATCTACGAGCAGTACTTC,CAINGAGAIYEQYF
-,TRBJ2-3,TRBV5-1,TRBD2,TGCGCCAGCAGCTTGGCCCCTAGCGGGGGGTCAGATACGCAGTATTTT,CASSLAPSGGSDTQYF
-,TRBJ2-1,TRBV4-1,TRBD2,TGCGCCAGCAGCCAAGATATCCAGCGGGGGGGTACCTACAATGAGCAGTTCTTC,CASSQDIQRGGTYNEQFF
-,TRBJ2-2,TRBV11-2,TRBD1,TGTGCCAGCAGCCGACAGGGAGACACCGGGGAGCTGTTTTTT,CASSRQGDTGELFF
many,TRBJ2-4,TRBV5-1,-,TGCGCCAGCACCCCCGACCTAGCCAAAAACATTCAGTACTTC,CASTPDLAKNIQYF
-,TRBJ1-5,TRBV3-1,TRBD1,TGTGCCAGCAGCAAACAGGGGTCCAATCAGCCCCAGCATTTT,CASSKQGSNQPQHF
few,TRBJ2-2,TRBV19,-,TGTGCCAGTAGTATTTACGGGGCGAACACCGGGGAGCTGTTTTTT,CASSIYGANTGELFF
-,TRBJ2-2,TRBV5-5,TRBD1,TGTGCCAGCAGCGGGGGACAGGGGTTCGCCGGGGAGCTGTTTTTT,CASSGGQGFAGELFF
-,TRBJ2-5,TRBV3-1,-,TGTGCCAGCAGCCCATCCGCCGCTTCGGAGACCCAGTACTTC,CASSPSAASETQYF